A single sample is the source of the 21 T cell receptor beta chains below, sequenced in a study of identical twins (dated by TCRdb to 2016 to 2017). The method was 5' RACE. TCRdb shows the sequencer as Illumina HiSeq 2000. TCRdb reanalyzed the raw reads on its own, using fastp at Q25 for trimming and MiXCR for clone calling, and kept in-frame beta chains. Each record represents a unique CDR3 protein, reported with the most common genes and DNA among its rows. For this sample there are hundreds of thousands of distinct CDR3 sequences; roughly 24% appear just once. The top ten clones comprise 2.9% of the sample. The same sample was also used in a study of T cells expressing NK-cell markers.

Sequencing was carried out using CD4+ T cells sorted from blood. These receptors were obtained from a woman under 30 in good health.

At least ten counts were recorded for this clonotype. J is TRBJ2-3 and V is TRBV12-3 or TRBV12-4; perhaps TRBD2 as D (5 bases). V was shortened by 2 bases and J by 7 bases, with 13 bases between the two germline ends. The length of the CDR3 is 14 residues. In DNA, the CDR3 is TGTGCCAGCAGTTTACCTAGCACGGGGTATACGCAGTATTTT. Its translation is CASSLPSTGYTQYF.

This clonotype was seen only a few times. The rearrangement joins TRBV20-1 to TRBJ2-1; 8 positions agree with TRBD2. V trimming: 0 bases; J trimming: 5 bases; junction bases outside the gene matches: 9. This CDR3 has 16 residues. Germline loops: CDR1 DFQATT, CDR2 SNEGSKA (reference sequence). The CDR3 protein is CSARDSRRGVNNEQFF. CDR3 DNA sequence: TGCAGTGCTAGAGATTCTCGGCGGGGGGTCAACAATGAGCAGTTCTTC.

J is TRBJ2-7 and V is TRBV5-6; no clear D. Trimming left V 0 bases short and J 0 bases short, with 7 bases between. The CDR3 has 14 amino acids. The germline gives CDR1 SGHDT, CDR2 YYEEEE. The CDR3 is CASSLDPVSYEQYF. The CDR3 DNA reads TGTGCCAGCAGCTTGGATCCGGTCTCCTACGAGCAGTACTTC.

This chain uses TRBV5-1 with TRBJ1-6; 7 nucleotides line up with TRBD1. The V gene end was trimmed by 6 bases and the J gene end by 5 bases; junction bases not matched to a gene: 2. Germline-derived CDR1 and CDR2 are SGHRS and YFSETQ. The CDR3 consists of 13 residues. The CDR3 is CASTGTDNSPLHF. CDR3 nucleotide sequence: TGCGCCAGCACTGGGACAGATAATTCACCCCTCCACTTT.

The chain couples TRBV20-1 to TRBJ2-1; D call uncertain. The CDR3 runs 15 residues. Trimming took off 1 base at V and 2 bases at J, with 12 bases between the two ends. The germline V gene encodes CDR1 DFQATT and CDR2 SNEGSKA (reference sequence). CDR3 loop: CSARGRPTTYNEQFF. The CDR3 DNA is TGCAGTGCTAGAGGCAGGCCGACGACCTACAATGAGCAGTTCTTC.

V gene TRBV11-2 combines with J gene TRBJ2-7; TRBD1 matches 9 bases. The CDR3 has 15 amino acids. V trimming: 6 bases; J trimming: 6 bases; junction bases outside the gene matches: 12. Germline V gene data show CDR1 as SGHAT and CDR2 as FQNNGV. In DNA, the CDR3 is TGTGCCAGCAGACCCTTTGGGACAGGGAGGTCCGAGCAGTACTTC. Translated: CASRPFGTGRSEQYF.

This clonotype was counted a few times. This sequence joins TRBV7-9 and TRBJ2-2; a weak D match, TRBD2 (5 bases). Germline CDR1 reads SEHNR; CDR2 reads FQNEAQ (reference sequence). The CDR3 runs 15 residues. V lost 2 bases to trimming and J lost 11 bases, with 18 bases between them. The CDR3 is CASSLQDHARAELFF. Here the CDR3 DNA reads TGTGCCAGCAGCTTACAGGACCACGCGAGGGCCGAGCTGTTTTTT.

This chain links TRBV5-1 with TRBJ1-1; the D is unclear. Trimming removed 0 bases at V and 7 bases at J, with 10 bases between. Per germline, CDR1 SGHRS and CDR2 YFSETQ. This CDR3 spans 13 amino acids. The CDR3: CASSLGVGVEAFF. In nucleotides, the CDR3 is TGCGCCAGCAGCTTGGGTGTAGGAGTTGAAGCTTTCTTT.

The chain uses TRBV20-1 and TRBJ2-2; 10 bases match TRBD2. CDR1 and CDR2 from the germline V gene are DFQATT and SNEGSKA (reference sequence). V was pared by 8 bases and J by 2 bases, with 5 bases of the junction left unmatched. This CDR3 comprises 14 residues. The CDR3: CSMKRGGNTGELFF. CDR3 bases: TGCAGTATGAAGCGGGGGGGTAACACCGGGGAGCTGTTTTTT.

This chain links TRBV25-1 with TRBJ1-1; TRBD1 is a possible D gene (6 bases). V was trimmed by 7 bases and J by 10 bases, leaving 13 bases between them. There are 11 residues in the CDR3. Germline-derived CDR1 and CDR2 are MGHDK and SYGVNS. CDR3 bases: TGTGCCAGCATCAGGGGAGATGGAGCTTTCTTT. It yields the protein CASIRGDGAFF.

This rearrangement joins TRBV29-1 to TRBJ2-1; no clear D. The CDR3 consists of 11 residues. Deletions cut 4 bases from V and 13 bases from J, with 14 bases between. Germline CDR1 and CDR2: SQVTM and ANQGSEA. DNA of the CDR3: TGCAGCGTTGGGTTCGGACCGCCCCAGTTCTTC. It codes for CSVGFGPPQFF.

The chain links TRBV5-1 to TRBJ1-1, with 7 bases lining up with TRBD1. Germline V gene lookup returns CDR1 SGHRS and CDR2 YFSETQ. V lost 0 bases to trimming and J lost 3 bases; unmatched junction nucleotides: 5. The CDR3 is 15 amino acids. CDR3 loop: CASSLADRDHTEAFF. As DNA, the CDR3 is TGCGCCAGCAGCTTGGCTGACAGGGATCACACTGAAGCTTTCTTT. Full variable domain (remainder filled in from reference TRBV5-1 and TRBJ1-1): KAGVTQTPRYLIKTRGQQVTLSCSPISGHRSVSWYQQTPGQGLQFLFEYFSETQRNKGNFPGRFSGRQFSNSRSEMNVSTLELGDSALYLCASSLADRDHTEAFFGQGTRLTVV.

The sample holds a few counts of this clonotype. CDR3 in DNA: TGTGCCAGCAGCTTAGATCACGATTTTTCCACCTACGAGCAGTACTTC. This codes for CASSLDHDFSTYEQYF. The rearrangement joins TRBV11-2 to TRBJ2-7; D uncertain. Germline V gives CDR1 SGHAT, CDR2 FQNNGV. Trimming removed 0 bases at V and 2 bases at J, with 14 bases between. The CDR3 is 16 residues long.

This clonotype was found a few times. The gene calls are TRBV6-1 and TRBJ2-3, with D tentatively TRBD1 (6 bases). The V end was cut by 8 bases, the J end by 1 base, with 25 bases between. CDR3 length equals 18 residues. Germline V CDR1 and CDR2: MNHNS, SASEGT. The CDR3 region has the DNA TGTGCCAGCGGGCTCGGGACACCTATACGGGCCCGCACAGATACGCAGTATTTT. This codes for CASGLGTPIRARTDTQYF.

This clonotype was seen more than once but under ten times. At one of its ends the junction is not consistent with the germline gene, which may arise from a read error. CDR3 region: CARSFPPVGENTEAFF. The CDR3, as DNA: TGTGCCAGGAGTTTCCCTCCTGTGGGTGAGAACACTGAAGCTTTCTTT. J is TRBJ1-1 and V is TRBV27; D remains ambiguous. Germline CDR1 MNHEY, CDR2 SMNVEV (reference sequence). The CDR3 loop spans 16 amino acids.

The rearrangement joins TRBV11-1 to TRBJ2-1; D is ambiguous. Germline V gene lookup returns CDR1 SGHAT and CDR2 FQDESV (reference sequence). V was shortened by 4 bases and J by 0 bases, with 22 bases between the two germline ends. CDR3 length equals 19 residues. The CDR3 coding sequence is TGTGCCAGCAGCTCCCCTCGTAGTGAGGCCTATAGCTCCTACAATGAGCAGTTCTTC. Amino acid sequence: CASSSPRSEAYSSYNEQFF.

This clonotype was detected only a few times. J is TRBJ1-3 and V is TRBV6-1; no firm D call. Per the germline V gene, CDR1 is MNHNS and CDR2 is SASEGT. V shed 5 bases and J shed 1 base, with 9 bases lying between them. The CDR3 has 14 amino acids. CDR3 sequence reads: CASSSHLSGNTIYF. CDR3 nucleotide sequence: TGTGCCAGCAGTAGCCATTTATCTGGAAACACCATATATTTT.

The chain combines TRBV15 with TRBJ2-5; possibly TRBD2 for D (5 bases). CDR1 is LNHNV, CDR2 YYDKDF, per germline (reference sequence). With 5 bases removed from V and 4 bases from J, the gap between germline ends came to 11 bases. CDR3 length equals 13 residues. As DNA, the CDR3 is TGTGCCACCAGCCCTAGGACTCGAGAGACCCAGTACTTC. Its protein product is CATSPRTRETQYF. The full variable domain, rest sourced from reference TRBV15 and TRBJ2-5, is DAMVIQNPRYQVTQFGKPVTLSCSQTLNHNVMYWYQQKSSQAPKLLFHYYDKDFNNEADTPDNFQSRRPNTSFCFLDIRSPGLGDTAMYLCATSPRTRETQYFGPGTRLLVL.

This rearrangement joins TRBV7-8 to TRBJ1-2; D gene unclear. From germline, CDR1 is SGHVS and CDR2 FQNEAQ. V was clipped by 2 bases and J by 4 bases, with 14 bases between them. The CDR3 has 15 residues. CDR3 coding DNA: TGTGCCAGCAGCTTAACGGCGGTTACGGCCTATGGCTACACCTTC. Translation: CASSLTAVTAYGYTF.

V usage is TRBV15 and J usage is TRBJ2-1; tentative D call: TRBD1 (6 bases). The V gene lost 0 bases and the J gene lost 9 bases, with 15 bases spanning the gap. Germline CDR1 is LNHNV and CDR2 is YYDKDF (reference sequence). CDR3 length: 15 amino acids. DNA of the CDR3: TGTGCCACCAGCAGAGACAGGGGTTTTCCCGGTGAGCAGTTCTTC. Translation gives CATSRDRGFPGEQFF.

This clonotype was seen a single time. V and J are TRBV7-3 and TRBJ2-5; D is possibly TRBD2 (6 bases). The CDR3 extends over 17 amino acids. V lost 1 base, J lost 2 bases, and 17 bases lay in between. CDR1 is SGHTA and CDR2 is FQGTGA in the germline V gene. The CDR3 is CASSLSPSRGGQETQYF. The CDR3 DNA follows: TGTGCCAGCAGCTTAAGCCCCTCCCGGGGAGGACAAGAGACCCAGTACTTC.